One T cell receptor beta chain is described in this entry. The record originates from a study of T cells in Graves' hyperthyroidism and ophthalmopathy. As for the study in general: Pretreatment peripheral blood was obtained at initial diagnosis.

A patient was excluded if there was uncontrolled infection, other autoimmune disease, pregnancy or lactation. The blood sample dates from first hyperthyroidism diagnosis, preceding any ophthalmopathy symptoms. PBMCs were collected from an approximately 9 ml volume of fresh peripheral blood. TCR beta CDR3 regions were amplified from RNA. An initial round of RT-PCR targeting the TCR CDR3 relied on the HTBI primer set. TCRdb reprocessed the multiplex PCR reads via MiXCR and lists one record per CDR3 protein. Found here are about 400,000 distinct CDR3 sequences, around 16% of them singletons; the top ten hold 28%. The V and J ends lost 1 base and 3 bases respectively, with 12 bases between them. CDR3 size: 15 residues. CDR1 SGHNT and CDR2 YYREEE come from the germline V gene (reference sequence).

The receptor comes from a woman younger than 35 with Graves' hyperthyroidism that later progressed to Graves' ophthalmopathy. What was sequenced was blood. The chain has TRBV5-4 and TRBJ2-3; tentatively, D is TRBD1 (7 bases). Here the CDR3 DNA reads TGTGCCAGCAGCTTGTACTCAGGGGGGACAGATACGCAGTATTTT. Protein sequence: CASSLYSGGTDTQYF.